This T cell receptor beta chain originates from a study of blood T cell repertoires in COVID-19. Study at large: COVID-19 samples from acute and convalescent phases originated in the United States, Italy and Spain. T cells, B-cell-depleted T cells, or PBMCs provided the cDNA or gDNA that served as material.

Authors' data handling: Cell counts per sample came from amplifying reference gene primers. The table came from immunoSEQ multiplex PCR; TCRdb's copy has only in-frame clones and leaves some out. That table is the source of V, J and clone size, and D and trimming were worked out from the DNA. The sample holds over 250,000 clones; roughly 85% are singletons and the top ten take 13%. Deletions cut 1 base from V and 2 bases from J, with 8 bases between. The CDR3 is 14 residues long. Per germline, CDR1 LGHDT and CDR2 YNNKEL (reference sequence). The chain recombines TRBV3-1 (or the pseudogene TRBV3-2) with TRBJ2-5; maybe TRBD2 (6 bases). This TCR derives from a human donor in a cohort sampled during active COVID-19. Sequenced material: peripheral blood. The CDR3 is CASSQGLVQETQYF. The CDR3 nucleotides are TGTGCCAGCAGCCAAGGACTAGTTCAAGAGACCCAGTACTTC.